This T cell receptor beta chain was sequenced for a study of T cells in Graves' hyperthyroidism and ophthalmopathy. Study background: At initial diagnosis, before any treatment had begun, peripheral blood was obtained. General observations from the study: The majority of expanded thyroid clonotypes above 0.001 also appeared in blood.

This CDR3 spans 13 amino acids. Germline-derived CDR1 and CDR2 are GTSNPN and SVGIG (reference sequence). Between the trimmed V and J ends, which lost 0 bases and 4 bases, there was a span of 10 bases. TCR beta CDR3 regions were amplified from RNA. Initially, a first-round RT-PCR of the TCR CDR3 employed the HTBI primer set. In TCRdb, the multiplex PCR reads were re-called with MiXCR into one record per CDR3 protein. The sample records approximately 300,000 distinct CDR3 sequences, approximately 19% being singletons. This clonotype was picked up a small number of times. Its specificity is not known. This clonotype was sampled from a man aged 45-60 years with Graves' ophthalmopathy. The rearrangement uses TRBV30 and TRBJ2-7, with D possibly matching TRBD2 (6 bases). The material sequenced was blood. The CDR3 spells CAWSVFGRYEQYF. Written as DNA, the CDR3 is TGTGCCTGGAGTGTTTTCGGGAGATACGAGCAGTACTTC.